This TCR beta chain was sequenced during a study of metastatic and nonmetastatic thyroid tumors. Study-level points and caveats: Relative to benign nodules, malignant thyroid tumors were reportedly characterized by significantly elevated TCR beta diversity in blood and tumor.

The CDR3 consists of 15 residues. The V end was cut by 4 bases, the J end by 3 bases, with 16 bases between. Looked up from germline, CDR1 is SGHDT and CDR2 is YYEEEE. With regard to this clone: Its specificity is not known.

In the authors' workflow: Across clinicopathological groups, CDR3 differences served as the basis for building a distant-metastasis classifier for papillary thyroid cancer. TCRdb recomputed clones from the PCR reads via MiXCR. Here the V and J calls rest on TCRdb's processing, not on the authors' analysis. The table records about 24,000 clones, about an eighth of them present only once. Patients had received no treatment of any kind before thyroid surgery. The clonotype was recovered from a female donor with papillary thyroid cancer or a benign thyroid nodule (not recorded which). Some clones in this sample may be carry-over from other donors' samples. The V call is TRBV5-6, the J call TRBJ1-1; D possibly corresponds to TRBD1 (5 bases). The sequencing sample was made of blood. The CDR3 DNA reads as TGTGCCAGCAGCCCGCGCAGGGTGCGGGACACTGAAGCTTTCTTT. Encoded protein: CASSPRRVRDTEAFF.